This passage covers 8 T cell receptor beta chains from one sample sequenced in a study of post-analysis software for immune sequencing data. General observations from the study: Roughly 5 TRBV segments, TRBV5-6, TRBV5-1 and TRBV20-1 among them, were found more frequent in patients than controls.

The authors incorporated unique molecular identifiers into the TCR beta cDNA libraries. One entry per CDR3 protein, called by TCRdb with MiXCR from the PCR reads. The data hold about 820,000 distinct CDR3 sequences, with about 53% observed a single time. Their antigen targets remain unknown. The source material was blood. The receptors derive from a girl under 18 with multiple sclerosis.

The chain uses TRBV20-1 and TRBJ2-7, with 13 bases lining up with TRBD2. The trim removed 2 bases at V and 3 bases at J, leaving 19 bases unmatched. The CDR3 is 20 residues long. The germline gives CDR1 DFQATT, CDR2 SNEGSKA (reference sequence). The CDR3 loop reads CSARPSIPGLAGKRGYEQYF. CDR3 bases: TGCAGTGCTAGACCCTCTATACCGGGACTAGCGGGAAAACGGGGCTACGAGCAGTACTTC.

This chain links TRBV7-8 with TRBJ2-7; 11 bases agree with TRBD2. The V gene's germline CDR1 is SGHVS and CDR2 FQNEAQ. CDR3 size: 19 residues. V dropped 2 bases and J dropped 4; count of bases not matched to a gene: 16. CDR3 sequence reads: CASSLMQSSGRPGDYEQYF. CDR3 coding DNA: TGTGCCAGCAGCTTAATGCAGTCTAGCGGGAGGCCCGGGGATTACGAGCAGTACTTC. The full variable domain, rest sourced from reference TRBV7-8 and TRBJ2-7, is GAGVSQSPRYKVAKRGQDVALRCDPISGHVSLFWYQQALGQGPEFLTYFQNEAQLDKSGLPSDRFFAERPEGSVSTLKIQRTQQEDSAVYLCASSLMQSSGRPGDYEQYFGPGTRLTVT.

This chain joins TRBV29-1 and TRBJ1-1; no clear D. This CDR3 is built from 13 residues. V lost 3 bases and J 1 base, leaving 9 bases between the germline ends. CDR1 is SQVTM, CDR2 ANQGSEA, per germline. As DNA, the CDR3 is TGCAGCGTTGATAAGGCCAAGAACACTGAAGCTTTCTTT. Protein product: CSVDKAKNTEAFF.

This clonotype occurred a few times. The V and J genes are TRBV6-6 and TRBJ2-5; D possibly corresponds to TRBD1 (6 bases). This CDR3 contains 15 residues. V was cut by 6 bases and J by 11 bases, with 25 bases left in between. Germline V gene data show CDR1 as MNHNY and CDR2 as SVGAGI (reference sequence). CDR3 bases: TGTGCCAGCAGGCAACAGGGACGAGGGATCGGAGAGCAGTACTTC. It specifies CASRQQGRGIGEQYF.

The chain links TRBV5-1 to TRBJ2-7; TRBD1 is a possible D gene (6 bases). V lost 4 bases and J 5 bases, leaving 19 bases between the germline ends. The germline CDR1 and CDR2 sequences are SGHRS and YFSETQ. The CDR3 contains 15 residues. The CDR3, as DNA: TGCGCCAGCAGCCTTCTTGCGACAGGTTCACACGAGCAGTACTTC. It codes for CASSLLATGSHEQYF. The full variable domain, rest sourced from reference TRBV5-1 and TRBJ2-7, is KAGVTQTPRYLIKTRGQQVTLSCSPISGHRSVSWYQQTPGQGLQFLFEYFSETQRNKGNFPGRFSGRQFSNSRSEMNVSTLELGDSALYLCASSLLATGSHEQYFGPGTRLTVT.

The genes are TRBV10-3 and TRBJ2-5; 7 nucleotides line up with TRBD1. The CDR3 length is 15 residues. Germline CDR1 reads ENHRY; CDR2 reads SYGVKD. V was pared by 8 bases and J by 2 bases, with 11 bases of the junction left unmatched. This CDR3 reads CAIGPRTGSQETQYF. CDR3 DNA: TGTGCCATCGGCCCTCGGACAGGATCGCAAGAGACCCAGTACTTC.

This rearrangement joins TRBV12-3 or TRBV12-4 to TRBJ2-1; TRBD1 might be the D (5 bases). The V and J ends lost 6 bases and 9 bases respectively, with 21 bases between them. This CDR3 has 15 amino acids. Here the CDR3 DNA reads TGTGCCAGCAGAACTTCTGGGCAGGGTAAGGGTGAGCAGTTCTTC. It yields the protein CASRTSGQGKGEQFF.

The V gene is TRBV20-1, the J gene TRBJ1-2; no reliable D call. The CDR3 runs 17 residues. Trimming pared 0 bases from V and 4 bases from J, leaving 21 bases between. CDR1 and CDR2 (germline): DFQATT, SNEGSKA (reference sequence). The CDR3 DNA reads TGCAGTGCTAGAGAAGAGGCTAGATCTGGCGGCGGCTATGGCTACACCTTC. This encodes CSAREEARSGGGYGYTF.